This note documents a single T cell receptor beta chain sequence. The data belong to a study of T cell responses to AZD1222 COVID-19 vaccine. Germline V gene sequence: CDR1 KGHSH, CDR2 LQKENI. V was shortened by 5 bases and J by 3 bases, with 3 bases between the two germline ends. The length of the CDR3 is 11 residues. The repertoire was sequenced with immunoSEQ multiplex PCR; TCRdb's copy has only in-frame clones and lacks some. The sample carries more than 95,000 clones, around nine tenths recorded once. The specimen comprised peripheral blood, sampled on day 0 of AZD1222 vaccination. The chain carries TRBV18 and TRBJ2-3; D ambiguous. This sequence originates from an adult in good health. The CDR3 region is CASSLTDTQYF. The CDR3, as DNA: TGTGCCAGCTCATTAACAGATACGCAGTATTTT.